A selection of T cell receptor beta chains follows, all from one sample in a study of T-cell reconstitution after alpha-beta-depleted transplantation in children. TCRdb reprocessed the PCR reads via MiXCR and lists one record per CDR3 protein. This sample carries hundreds of thousands of distinct CDR3 sequences, roughly 18% of them seen once, and the ten largest clones take about two fifths. Material: PBMCs, mostly from graft donor cells, obtained 360 days after TCRalphabeta/CD19-depleted stem cell transplant. Source of these receptors: a male patient aged 2-9 years who had a stem cell transplant for acute lymphoblastic leukemia, so the T cells may come from the graft donor. CDR3s include the opening cysteine and the closing phenylalanine or tryptophan. The D gene is left open where the match is weak. Expanded clones get a size class; other rows say once, few or many, or leave the size out.

v_gene: TRBV28; abundance: .; j_gene: TRBJ1-2; d_gene: .; CDR3aa: CASSTTNYGYTF; CDR3nt: TGTGCCAGCAGTACTACGAACTATGGCTACACCTTC
v_gene: TRBV6-1; abundance: many; j_gene: TRBJ2-1; d_gene: TRBD2; CDR3aa: CASSEALAGVNEQFF; CDR3nt: TGTGCCAGCAGTGAAGCACTAGCGGGGGTAAATGAGCAGTTCTTC
v_gene: TRBV2; abundance: .; j_gene: TRBJ2-1; d_gene: .; CDR3aa: CASSARSLVHNEQFF; CDR3nt: TGTGCCAGCAGTGCTAGGTCTTTGGTCCACAATGAGCAGTTCTTC
v_gene: TRBV30; abundance: few; j_gene: TRBJ2-2; d_gene: .; CDR3aa: CAWTGRRNTGELFF; CDR3nt: TGTGCCTGGACGGGAAGGAGAAACACCGGGGAGCTGTTTTTT
v_gene: TRBV20-1; abundance: .; j_gene: TRBJ1-5; d_gene: TRBD1; CDR3aa: CSARSQGGQPQHF; CDR3nt: TGCAGTGCTAGATCCCAGGGGGGTCAGCCCCAGCATTTT
v_gene: TRBV20-1; abundance: once; j_gene: TRBJ2-5; d_gene: .; CDR3aa: CSAMDSNQETQYF; CDR3nt: TGCAGTGCTATGGACTCCAACCAAGAGACCCAGTACTTC
v_gene: TRBV29-1; abundance: .; j_gene: TRBJ2-1; d_gene: TRBD2; CDR3aa: CSLRGLADGNEQFF; CDR3nt: TGCAGCTTAAGGGGACTAGCGGACGGCAATGAGCAGTTCTTC
v_gene: TRBV29-1; abundance: few; j_gene: TRBJ1-6; d_gene: .; CDR3aa: CSYKTAGDTYNSPLHF; CDR3nt: TGCAGCTATAAGACCGCAGGAGATACCTATAATTCACCCCTCCACTTT
v_gene: TRBV6-5; abundance: few; j_gene: TRBJ1-1; d_gene: .; CDR3aa: CASSYGEGRTTEAFF; CDR3nt: TGTGCCAGCAGTTACGGGGAAGGTCGGACCACTGAAGCTTTCTTT
v_gene: TRBV27; abundance: many; j_gene: TRBJ2-2; d_gene: .; CDR3aa: CASSTTGELFF; CDR3nt: TGTGCCAGCAGTACCACCGGGGAGCTGTTTTTT
v_gene: TRBV12-3/TRBV12-4; abundance: few; j_gene: TRBJ2-7; d_gene: TRBD2; CDR3aa: CASSPGLVPLEQYF; CDR3nt: TGTGCCAGCAGCCCTGGACTAGTTCCTCTCGAGCAGTACTTC
v_gene: TRBV24-1; abundance: few; j_gene: TRBJ1-2; d_gene: TRBD1; CDR3aa: CATGTDYGYTF; CDR3nt: TGTGCCACCGGGACAGACTATGGCTACACCTTC
v_gene: TRBV24-1; abundance: few; j_gene: TRBJ2-5; d_gene: .; CDR3aa: CATSGSPNRDGETQYF; CDR3nt: TGTGCCACCAGCGGCAGTCCGAACAGGGACGGGGAGACCCAGTACTTC
v_gene: TRBV7-6; abundance: .; j_gene: TRBJ2-3; d_gene: TRBD1; CDR3aa: CASRQRGHDTQYF; CDR3nt: TGTGCCAGCAGACAAAGGGGGCACGATACGCAGTATTTT
v_gene: TRBV12-3/TRBV12-4; abundance: few; j_gene: TRBJ2-5; d_gene: TRBD1; CDR3aa: CASRITGGDETQYF; CDR3nt: TGTGCCAGCAGAATCACAGGGGGTGATGAGACCCAGTACTTC
v_gene: TRBV12-3/TRBV12-4; abundance: .; j_gene: TRBJ2-5; d_gene: .; CDR3aa: CASTLLGGDQETQYF; CDR3nt: TGTGCCAGCACCTTATTGGGCGGCGATCAAGAGACCCAGTACTTC
v_gene: TRBV4-2; abundance: .; j_gene: TRBJ1-2; d_gene: .; CDR3aa: CASSLRLTEGYTF; CDR3nt: TGTGCCAGCAGCCTACGACTTACGGAGGGCTACACCTTC
v_gene: TRBV12-3/TRBV12-4; abundance: few; j_gene: TRBJ1-1; d_gene: TRBD1; CDR3aa: CASSPTGTGRTEAFF; CDR3nt: TGTGCCAGCAGCCCGACAGGGACCGGGAGAACTGAAGCTTTCTTT
v_gene: TRBV7-9; abundance: few; j_gene: TRBJ1-6; d_gene: TRBD1; CDR3aa: CASSFGTGDSPLHF; CDR3nt: TGTGCCAGCAGCTTCGGGACAGGAGATTCACCCCTCCACTTT
v_gene: TRBV2; abundance: .; j_gene: TRBJ2-7; d_gene: .; CDR3aa: CASSVEGYEQYF; CDR3nt: TGTGCCAGCAGTGTTGAGGGCTACGAGCAGTACTTC
v_gene: TRBV7-6; abundance: .; j_gene: TRBJ2-6; d_gene: .; CDR3aa: CASSLAPSWRNSGANVLTF; CDR3nt: TGTGCCAGCAGCTTAGCTCCAAGTTGGCGGAACTCTGGGGCCAACGTCCTGACTTTC
v_gene: TRBV7-6; abundance: .; j_gene: TRBJ1-5; d_gene: .; CDR3aa: CASSLGPPNYSNQPQHF; CDR3nt: TGTGCCAGCAGCTTAGGTCCCCCAAATTATAGCAATCAGCCCCAGCATTTT
v_gene: TRBV3-1; abundance: .; j_gene: TRBJ2-7; d_gene: TRBD1; CDR3aa: CASSQGTGGIEQYF; CDR3nt: TGTGCCAGCAGCCAAGGTACAGGGGGCATTGAGCAGTACTTC
v_gene: TRBV15; abundance: .; j_gene: TRBJ2-7; d_gene: TRBD2; CDR3aa: CATGASPGTSGVSSYEQYF; CDR3nt: TGTGCCACCGGGGCCAGTCCCGGGACTAGCGGGGTAAGCTCCTACGAGCAGTACTTC
v_gene: TRBV7-9; abundance: .; j_gene: TRBJ1-5; d_gene: TRBD1; CDR3aa: CASSPSGTGSDQPQHF; CDR3nt: TGTGCCAGCAGCCCCTCCGGGACAGGCAGCGATCAGCCCCAGCATTTT
v_gene: TRBV7-9; abundance: few; j_gene: TRBJ2-1; d_gene: TRBD1; CDR3aa: CASSVLYRGHNEQFF; CDR3nt: TGTGCCAGCAGCGTACTCTACAGGGGCCACAATGAGCAGTTCTTC
v_gene: TRBV6-1; abundance: .; j_gene: TRBJ1-5; d_gene: .; CDR3aa: CASRARQAGNQPQHF; CDR3nt: TGTGCCAGCAGGGCCCGACAGGCCGGCAATCAGCCCCAGCATTTT
v_gene: TRBV10-3; abundance: many; j_gene: TRBJ2-3; d_gene: .; CDR3aa: CAISEGVADTQYF; CDR3nt: TGTGCCATCAGTGAAGGGGTGGCAGATACGCAGTATTTT
v_gene: TRBV12-3/TRBV12-4; abundance: few; j_gene: TRBJ1-5; d_gene: .; CDR3aa: CASSWGPDSNQPQHF; CDR3nt: TGTGCCAGCAGTTGGGGACCTGATAGCAATCAGCCCCAGCATTTT
v_gene: TRBV6-2/TRBV6-3; abundance: few; j_gene: TRBJ1-1; d_gene: .; CDR3aa: CASRITEHAFF; CDR3nt: TGTGCCAGCAGAATCACAGAACATGCTTTCTTT
v_gene: TRBV6-1; abundance: .; j_gene: TRBJ2-7; d_gene: .; CDR3aa: CASSIFQGNYEQYF; CDR3nt: TGTGCCAGCAGTATCTTTCAGGGTAACTACGAGCAGTACTTC
v_gene: TRBV11-2; abundance: .; j_gene: TRBJ2-7; d_gene: TRBD2; CDR3aa: CASSPPPRGGALYEQYF; CDR3nt: TGTGCCAGCAGCCCCCCACCTCGCGGGGGGGCTTTGTACGAGCAGTACTTC
v_gene: TRBV20-1; abundance: few; j_gene: TRBJ2-7; d_gene: .; CDR3aa: CSAFDRKPYEQYF; CDR3nt: TGCAGTGCTTTCGACAGGAAACCCTACGAGCAGTACTTC
v_gene: TRBV3-1; abundance: few; j_gene: TRBJ2-2; d_gene: .; CDR3aa: CASSPRGPLNTGELFF; CDR3nt: TGTGCCAGCAGCCCCCGGGGCCCTCTAAACACCGGGGAGCTGTTTTTT
v_gene: TRBV27; abundance: few; j_gene: TRBJ2-7; d_gene: .; CDR3aa: CASSLASGHIYEQYF; CDR3nt: TGTGCCAGCAGTTTAGCTTCGGGACACATCTACGAGCAGTACTTC
v_gene: TRBV12-3/TRBV12-4; abundance: few; j_gene: TRBJ2-5; d_gene: .; CDR3aa: CASSFVATEETQYF; CDR3nt: TGTGCCAGCAGTTTTGTTGCGACAGAAGAGACCCAGTACTTC
v_gene: TRBV15; abundance: few; j_gene: TRBJ2-7; d_gene: .; CDR3aa: CATSRDRSGGNEQYF; CDR3nt: TGTGCCACCAGCAGAGATCGGTCAGGGGGGAACGAGCAGTACTTC
v_gene: TRBV20-1; abundance: .; j_gene: TRBJ2-1; d_gene: .; CDR3aa: CSARDNGEWSNEQFF; CDR3nt: TGCAGTGCTAGAGATAACGGGGAATGGAGCAATGAGCAGTTCTTC
v_gene: TRBV3-1; abundance: .; j_gene: TRBJ1-4; d_gene: .; CDR3aa: CASSQEAETQATNEKLFF; CDR3nt: TGTGCCAGCAGCCAAGAAGCCGAAACCCAGGCAACTAATGAAAAACTGTTTTTT
v_gene: TRBV6-1; abundance: .; j_gene: TRBJ2-1; d_gene: TRBD2; CDR3aa: CASSRGLAGGRNEQFF; CDR3nt: TGTGCCAGCAGTCGGGGACTAGCGGGAGGGCGTAATGAGCAGTTCTTC
v_gene: TRBV4-3; abundance: few; j_gene: TRBJ1-3; d_gene: .; CDR3aa: CASSLSLGGPGNTIYF; CDR3nt: TGCGCCAGCAGCCTCTCGTTGGGGGGGCCTGGAAACACCATATATTTT
v_gene: TRBV9; abundance: few; j_gene: TRBJ2-3; d_gene: .; CDR3aa: CASSESASMGADTQYF; CDR3nt: TGTGCCAGCAGCGAGAGTGCCTCCATGGGCGCAGATACGCAGTATTTT
v_gene: TRBV21-1; abundance: few; j_gene: TRBJ2-7; d_gene: .; CDR3aa: CASSISRVQREQYF; CDR3nt: TGTGCCAGCAGCATCTCCAGGGTTCAGCGGGAGCAGTACTTC
v_gene: TRBV12-3/TRBV12-4; abundance: many; j_gene: TRBJ2-1; d_gene: .; CDR3aa: CASSMGHELGEQFF; CDR3nt: TGTGCCAGCAGTATGGGACATGAGCTAGGTGAGCAGTTCTTC
v_gene: TRBV20-1; abundance: few; j_gene: TRBJ2-3; d_gene: TRBD1; CDR3aa: CSADQTGTGTDTQYF; CDR3nt: TGCAGTGCTGACCAAACCGGGACAGGCACAGATACGCAGTATTTT
v_gene: TRBV27; abundance: few; j_gene: TRBJ1-1; d_gene: .; CDR3aa: CASQGGGNTEAFF; CDR3nt: TGTGCCAGCCAAGGGGGGGGAAACACTGAAGCTTTCTTT
v_gene: TRBV5-1; abundance: .; j_gene: TRBJ2-3; d_gene: TRBD2; CDR3aa: CASSPGLARPTDTQYF; CDR3nt: TGCGCCAGCAGCCCGGGACTAGCGAGGCCCACAGATACGCAGTATTTT
v_gene: TRBV6-1; abundance: few; j_gene: TRBJ2-5; d_gene: .; CDR3aa: CATLPRGRAETQYF; CDR3nt: TGTGCCACCCTGCCTCGGGGCAGGGCGGAGACCCAGTACTTC
v_gene: TRBV10-3; abundance: .; j_gene: TRBJ2-7; d_gene: .; CDR3aa: CAISGPSEQYF; CDR3nt: TGTGCCATCAGTGGGCCTAGCGAGCAGTACTTC
v_gene: TRBV15; abundance: .; j_gene: TRBJ2-3; d_gene: .; CDR3aa: CATSRARGALFTDTQYF; CDR3nt: TGTGCCACCAGCAGAGCGCGCGGGGCGCTCTTCACAGATACGCAGTATTTT
v_gene: TRBV6-2/TRBV6-3; abundance: .; j_gene: TRBJ2-7; d_gene: .; CDR3aa: CASHPLGTLISYEQYF; CDR3nt: TGTGCCAGCCATCCCCTCGGGACTCTTATCTCCTACGAGCAGTACTTC
v_gene: TRBV6-2/TRBV6-3; abundance: many; j_gene: TRBJ1-1; d_gene: .; CDR3aa: CASSYRGFNTEAFF; CDR3nt: TGTGCCAGCAGTTACCGGGGGTTCAACACTGAAGCTTTCTTT
v_gene: TRBV20-1; abundance: .; j_gene: TRBJ1-4; d_gene: TRBD1; CDR3aa: CSGEDRGNEKLFF; CDR3nt: TGCAGTGGGGAGGACAGGGGGAACGAAAAACTGTTTTTT
v_gene: TRBV6-4; abundance: .; j_gene: TRBJ1-1; d_gene: .; CDR3aa: CASIPDGRSTEAFF; CDR3nt: TGTGCCAGCATCCCAGATGGAAGGAGTACTGAAGCTTTCTTT